This T cell receptor beta chain was retrieved from a study of beta chain features in type 1 diabetes. Expressed TCRB transcripts were sequenced after all isolated RNA was converted to cDNA. Produced via immunoSEQ multiplex PCR; TCRdb's table is partial and in-frame only. The sample consists of 350,000 to 450,000 clones, 14% of them appearing once. This clone has more than one count but fewer than ten. The ends lost 2 bases at V and 8 bases at J; junction bases unmatched: 7. The CDR3 spans 14 residues. Germline V gene data show CDR1 as MNHNY and CDR2 as SVGAGI (reference sequence). This sequence originates from a man aged 30 to 39 in good health. The sample consisted of naive CD4+ T cells from blood. The chain uses TRBV6-6 and TRBJ1-2, with TRBD1 matching 8 bases. The DNA of the CDR3 is TGTGCCAGCAGTTACATTTCAGGGGGCAGAGGCTACACCTTC. Protein: CASSYISGGRGYTF.